Below are 32 T cell receptor beta chains sequenced from a single sample in a study of Graves' ophthalmopathy and Graves' hyperthyroidism. For repertoire sequencing, the TCR beta CDR3 regions were amplified from RNA transcripts. HTBI primers were used in a first-round RT-PCR, which preceded a second-round multiplex PCR. In TCRdb, the multiplex PCR reads were re-called with MiXCR into one record per CDR3 protein. The data show approximately 540,000 distinct CDR3 sequences, 39% seen once. Sequences were obtained from peripheral blood or thyroid tissue (not recorded which). The source is an adult man with Graves' hyperthyroidism.

At least ten counts were recorded for this clonotype. The chain couples TRBV29-1 to TRBJ1-2; D ambiguous. The germline V gene has CDR1 SQVTM and CDR2 ANQGSEA. The CDR3 consists of 11 residues. V was shortened by 2 bases and J by 6 bases, with 7 bases between the two germline ends. CDR3 amino acids: CSVERMDGYTF. Written as DNA, the CDR3 is TGCAGCGTTGAACGGATGGATGGCTACACCTTC.

About this clonotype itself: No conserved phenylalanine or tryptophan is present at the end of the CDR3, so a read error is the likely explanation. The chain carries TRBV29-1 and TRBJ1-2; 7 positions match TRBD1. CDR3 length: 12 amino acids. V lost 8 bases and J lost 8; bases outside the gene matches: 11. Germline V gives CDR1 SQVTM, CDR2 ANQGSEA. CDR3 sequence: CSPTTGVFGYTL. The DNA for the CDR3 is TGCAGCCCGACCACAGGGGTCTTCGGCTACACCCTC.

The rearrangement links TRBV12-3 or TRBV12-4 to TRBJ1-4; 9 bases match TRBD1. Germline trimming cut 5 bases from V and 13 bases from J; bases unmatched to any gene: 8. The CDR3 contains 13 residues. CDR3 sequence: CASSEGTGSVLFF. CDR3 coding DNA: TGTGCCAGCAGTGAAGGGACAGGGAGCGTACTGTTTTTT.

This chain connects TRBV20-1 to TRBJ2-3; 10 bases fit TRBD2. Germline V gene sequence: CDR1 DFQATT, CDR2 SNEGSKA (reference sequence). The CDR3 runs 17 residues. The V and J ends lost 3 bases and 0 bases, in that order; junction bases with no gene match: 9. The CDR3 region is CSASLLAGAPSTDTQYF. CDR3 bases: TGCAGTGCTAGCCTTCTAGCGGGAGCTCCAAGCACAGATACGCAGTATTTT.

The V call is TRBV7-6, the J call TRBJ2-5, with 9 positions matching TRBD2. The CDR3 sequence is 17 residues long. Trimming at V came to 1 base and at J to 5 bases, leaving 11 bases not matched to a gene. Germline assignment: CDR1 SGHVS and CDR2 FNYEAQ. The CDR3 is CASSLGSAGGGGETQYF. In DNA form, the CDR3 reads TGTGCCAGCAGCTTAGGTTCGGCGGGAGGGGGAGGGGAGACCCAGTACTTC.

This clonotype has only a few counts. The V and J genes are TRBV5-5 and TRBJ2-5, with D tentatively TRBD2 (5 bases). Germline V lookup: CDR1 SGHKS, CDR2 YYEKEE (reference sequence). V lost 2 bases, J lost 5 bases, and 25 bases lay in between. The CDR3 loop spans 18 amino acids. The chain's CDR3 is CASSFSPLGSRWRETQYF. CDR3 bases: TGTGCCAGCAGCTTCTCTCCTTTGGGGAGTCGGTGGCGCGAGACCCAGTACTTC.

The J gene is TRBJ2-3, the V gene TRBV7-9; D remains ambiguous. This CDR3 contains 12 residues. With 3 bases removed from V and 4 bases from J, the gap between germline ends came to 5 bases. Germline V CDR1 and CDR2: SEHNR, FQNEAQ (reference sequence). CDR3: CASSLASDTQYF. CDR3 sequence (DNA): TGTGCCAGCAGCTTGGCCTCAGATACGCAGTATTTT.

This clonotype was found a few times. The chain carries TRBV19 and TRBJ1-1; maybe TRBD1 (6 bases). The CDR3 totals 12 residues. Trimming took 10 bases from V and 3 from J, leaving 12 bases between them. Per germline, CDR1 LNHDA and CDR2 SQIVND (reference sequence). The CDR3 spells CATERGDTEAFF. As DNA, the CDR3 is TGTGCCACCGAAAGGGGGGACACTGAAGCTTTCTTT.

This clonotype was recorded many times. This rearrangement joins TRBV9 to TRBJ1-3, with 7 bases identical to TRBD1. V shed 3 bases and J 0 bases; nucleotides not matched to a gene: 3. The CDR3 extends over 15 amino acids. Germline loops: CDR1 SGDLS, CDR2 YYNGEE. CDR3: CASSGTGDSGNTIYF. The CDR3 DNA follows: TGTGCCAGCAGCGGAACAGGGGACTCTGGAAACACCATATATTTT.

This clonotype was seen at least ten times. The DNA of the CDR3 is TGCAGTGCTAGAGAGCTAGACCCCACGGACCAAGAGACCCAGTACTTC. The encoded protein is CSARELDPTDQETQYF. The chain links TRBV20-1 to TRBJ2-5; D not resolved. V lost 0 bases to trimming and J lost 0 bases, with 14 bases between them. The CDR3 has 16 residues. Germline CDR1 is DFQATT and CDR2 is SNEGSKA (reference sequence).

There are many counts of this clonotype. The rearrangement uses TRBV4-2 and TRBJ1-1, with a weak D call TRBD1 (5 bases). The CDR3 is 14 amino acids. The germline V gene has CDR1 LGHNA and CDR2 YNFKEQ. Trimming took 4 bases from V and 3 from J, leaving 12 bases between them. The CDR3 loop is CASSRDSSYTEAFF. CDR3 bases: TGTGCCAGCAGCCGAGACAGTTCTTACACTGAAGCTTTCTTT.

This clonotype has at least ten counts. The rearrangement joins TRBV4-1 to TRBJ1-1; D not certain. CDR1 MGHRA and CDR2 YSYEKL come from the germline V gene. V was trimmed by 6 bases and J by 8 bases, leaving 13 bases between them. The CDR3 loop spans 12 amino acids. CDR3 sequence reads: CASSSRAREAFF. DNA of the CDR3: TGCGCCAGCAGTTCTCGGGCGCGGGAAGCTTTCTTT.

The chain has TRBV11-2 and TRBJ2-7; TRBD1 matches 11 bases. Germline V gene lookup returns CDR1 SGHAT and CDR2 FQNNGV. The CDR3 has 17 amino acids. After removal of 5 bases from V and 5 bases from J, the junction contained 14 bases not matched to a gene. The CDR3, as DNA: TGTGCCAGCAGCCCGCCCTTTGGGGACAGGGGGATCGACGAGCAGTACTTC. This gives the protein CASSPPFGDRGIDEQYF.

The CDR3 protein is CASSYSDRGANYGYTF. CDR3 DNA: TGTGCCAGCAGTTACTCCGACAGGGGGGCTAACTATGGCTACACCTTC. The chain combines TRBV28 with TRBJ1-2, with 9 bases fitting TRBD1. Germline lookup yields CDR1 MDHEN and CDR2 SYDVKM. The CDR3 is made up of 16 amino acids. The junction had 6 bases not matched to a gene; V was cut back by 4 bases and J by 0 bases.

The table lists this clonotype with many counts. J is TRBJ1-4 and V is TRBV2; D unresolved. This CDR3 is 10 amino acids long. Per germline, CDR1 SNHLY and CDR2 FYNNEI. The V end was cut by 1 base, the J end by 9 bases, with 0 bases between. CDR3 DNA sequence: TGTGCCAGCAGTGAAGAAAAACTGTTTTTT. It translates to CASSEEKLFF.

The chain has TRBV19 and TRBJ1-6; 7 positions match TRBD1. V shed 4 bases and J 6 bases; nucleotides not matched to a gene: 3. The CDR3 length is 14 residues. Germline V gives CDR1 LNHDA, CDR2 SQIVND (reference sequence). CDR3 protein: CASSNRQGNSPLHF. The CDR3, as DNA: TGTGCCAGTAGTAATCGACAGGGTAATTCACCCCTCCACTTT.

This chain links TRBV24-1 with TRBJ2-7, with 11 bases aligning to TRBD1. Germline CDR1 reads KGHDR; CDR2 reads SFDVKD. Trimming at V came to 3 bases and at J to 3 bases, leaving 6 bases not matched to a gene. This CDR3 has 16 residues. The CDR3 coding sequence is TGTGCCACCAGTGATCCTCGGGACAGGGGGGACTACGAGCAGTACTTC. This sequence encodes CATSDPRDRGDYEQYF.

This chain joins TRBV12-3 or TRBV12-4 and TRBJ1-5, with 12 nucleotides matching TRBD1. This CDR3 has 19 residues. V lost 4 bases to trimming and J lost 0 bases; unmatched junction nucleotides: 10. This CDR3 is CASSSAGTGGFDSNQPQHF. The DNA of the CDR3 is TGTGCCAGCAGTTCTGCCGGGACAGGGGGCTTCGATAGCAATCAGCCCCAGCATTTT.

This clonotype came up many times. V is TRBV5-8 and J is TRBJ2-7, with a weak D call TRBD1 (6 bases). The ends were cut back, 0 bases at V and 0 bases at J, with 10 bases in the middle. The germline V gene encodes CDR1 SGHTS and CDR2 YDEGEE. The CDR3 has 15 residues. CDR3 in amino acids: CASSLGQVPSYEQYF. CDR3 nucleotides: TGTGCCAGCAGCTTGGGACAGGTGCCCTCCTACGAGCAGTACTTC. The entire variable domain, with the rest obtained from reference TRBV5-8 and TRBJ2-7, is as follows: EAGVTQSPTHLIKTRGQQATLRCSPISGHTSVYWYQQALGLGLQFLLWYDEGEERNRGNFPPRFSGRQFPNYSSELNVNALELEDSALYLCASSLGQVPSYEQYFGPGTRLTVT.

This clonotype was seen only once. This may be a read error, as it is one base from a much larger clone. This rearrangement joins TRBV12-3 or TRBV12-4 to TRBJ2-2; tentatively, D is TRBD2 (6 bases). The CDR3 is made up of 12 amino acids. The CDR3 loop is CASTSGAGGLFF. The CDR3 DNA sequence: TGTGCCAGCACCTCCGGGGCCGGGGGGCTGTTTTTT.

A word on this clonotype: A read error may account for a junction end that differs from germline. This chain uses TRBV6-5 with TRBJ2-2; TRBD2 matches 7 bases. Germline V gives CDR1 MNHEY, CDR2 SVGAGI. The CDR3 covers 17 residues. CDR3 in DNA: TGTGCCAGCAGTTACTCGGGAAGAGCGGGGAACGCCGGGGAGCTGTTTTTT. It yields the protein CASSYSGRAGNAGELFF.

This chain connects TRBV20-1 to TRBJ1-2, with D unclear. Trimming pared 0 bases from V and 8 bases from J, leaving 13 bases between. Germline V gene lookup returns CDR1 DFQATT and CDR2 SNEGSKA (reference sequence). The CDR3 covers 13 residues. This CDR3 reads CSARDPWAGGYTF. CDR3 sequence (DNA): TGCAGTGCTAGAGACCCCTGGGCTGGGGGCTACACCTTC.

This clonotype was counted a few times. A much larger clone differs by one base, so this may be a read error. The chain joins TRBV20-1 to TRBJ1-2; D is possibly TRBD1 (5 bases). This CDR3 contains 12 residues. Per germline, CDR1 DFQATT and CDR2 SNEGSKA (reference sequence). The V end was cut by 4 bases, the J end by 2 bases, with 8 bases between. The CDR3 nucleotides are TGCAGTGCTAAGGCAGGGAACTATGGCTACACCTTC. Its translation is CSAKAGNYGYTF.

The sample holds many counts of this clonotype. CDR3: CASRLAGETQYF. The DNA of the CDR3 is TGTGCCAGCAGGCTAGCGGGAGAGACCCAGTACTTC. The chain is built from TRBV2 and TRBJ2-5, with TRBD2 identical over 8 bases. From germline, CDR1 is SNHLY and CDR2 FYNNEI. This CDR3 spans 12 amino acids. Trimming took 6 bases from V and 4 from J; bases not matched to a gene: 1.

Comment on this clonotype: A much more abundant neighbour one base away suggests this may be a read error. V usage is TRBV7-9 and J usage is TRBJ2-5; D unclear. The CDR3 totals 13 residues. The V gene lost 5 bases and the J gene lost 3 bases, with 10 bases spanning the gap. Germline-derived CDR1 and CDR2 are SEHNR and FQNEAQ (reference sequence). CDR3 sequence: CASSIDTKETQYF. The CDR3 nucleotides are TGTGCCAGCAGCATCGACACGAAAGAGACCCAGTACTTC.

This clonotype appeared many times. The rearrangement links TRBV7-2 to TRBJ1-5; D possibly corresponds to TRBD1 (6 bases). Trimming stripped 3 bases from V and 10 bases from J, with 10 bases between. CDR1 is SGHTA and CDR2 is FQGNSA in the germline V gene. This CDR3 is 12 amino acids long. CDR3: CASSFGTLPQHF. The CDR3 nucleotides read TGTGCCAGCAGCTTCGGGACACTACCCCAGCATTTT. Together with reference TRBV7-2 and TRBJ1-5, the CDR3 gives the full variable domain: GAGVSQSPSNKVTEKGKDVELRCDPISGHTALYWYRQSLGQGLEFLIYFQGNSAPDKSGLPSDRFSAERTGGSVSTLTIQRTQQEDSAVYLCASSFGTLPQHFGDGTRLSIL.

This chain uses TRBV27 with TRBJ2-2, with D possibly being TRBD2 (5 bases). With 6 bases removed from V and 4 bases from J, the gap between germline ends came to 15 bases. This CDR3 region has 15 residues. From germline, CDR1 is MNHEY and CDR2 SMNVEV (reference sequence). As DNA, the CDR3 is TGTGCCAGCAGAGCCCTAGCAGTAAGCACCGGGGAGCTGTTTTTT. The encoded protein is CASRALAVSTGELFF.

The J gene is TRBJ2-7, the V gene TRBV29-1; D is possibly TRBD1 or TRBD2 (6 bases each). Looked up from germline, CDR1 is SQVTM and CDR2 is ANQGSEA. Trimming took off 4 bases at V and 4 bases at J, with 26 bases between the two ends. The CDR3 length is 17 residues. CDR3 sequence reads: CSVGTGWGVALTYEQYF. As DNA, the CDR3 is TGCAGCGTTGGAACAGGGTGGGGGGTCGCCTTAACTTACGAGCAGTACTTC.

The chain joins TRBV7-2 to TRBJ2-5; the match to TRBD2 covers 9 bases. Germline V gene sequence: CDR1 SGHTA, CDR2 FQGNSA. With V trimmed by 5 bases and J by 6 bases, 10 bases remained unmatched. The CDR3 runs 15 residues. CDR3 DNA sequence: TGTGCCAGCAGCCCAAATGGCGGGAGGGGAAAGACCCAGTACTTC. Translating gives CASSPNGGRGKTQYF.

This clonotype was found once. This rearrangement joins TRBV25-1 to TRBJ2-5; D unclear. This CDR3 has 16 amino acids. The germline CDR1 and CDR2 sequences are MGHDK and SYGVNS. Trimming cost V 3 bases and J 1 base, with 15 bases left between them. This chain's CDR3 is CASSDYLGPFQETQYF. The CDR3 bases are TGTGCCAGCAGTGACTACCTAGGACCGTTCCAAGAGACCCAGTACTTC.

This chain links TRBV6-1 with TRBJ1-5; no firm D call. The CDR3 totals 16 residues. Trimming removed 0 bases from V and 7 bases from J, with 16 bases in between. Germline V CDR1 and CDR2: MNHNS, SASEGT. This CDR3 is CASSEAPDPVDQPQHF. The CDR3 bases are TGTGCCAGCAGTGAAGCGCCAGACCCGGTCGACCAGCCCCAGCATTTT.

This chain joins TRBV2 and TRBJ2-7, with TRBD1 as a possible D gene (7 bases). The CDR3 length is 16 residues. From germline, CDR1 is SNHLY and CDR2 FYNNEI. With 8 bases removed from V and 2 bases from J, the gap between germline ends came to 22 bases. The CDR3 protein is CASSRTQGGSPYEQYF. CDR3 bases: TGTGCCAGCTCACGGACGCAGGGGGGTTCCCCCTACGAGCAGTACTTC.